Listed below are T cell receptor beta chains from one sample, sequenced in a study of T cells in Graves' hyperthyroidism and ophthalmopathy. TCRdb redid the calling of the multiplex PCR reads with MiXCR, one entry per CDR3 protein. The profile shows about 620,000 distinct CDR3 sequences, about 17% of them singletons. Sequenced: blood. These receptors all stem from a woman aged 30 to 39 with Graves' hyperthyroidism. Each CDR3 is given with its conserved first and last residue. Fields, in order: CDR3 DNA, CDR3 protein, V gene, D gene, clone size, J gene. The D gene is left open where the match is weak. Size is omitted from some rows. Given values are once, few, many or a class for expanded clones.

TGTGCCAGCAGTTTCCCCCTAGGACAGGGGGAAGGCTACACCTTC CASSFPLGQGEGYTF TRBV28 TRBD1 many TRBJ1-2
TGTGCCAGCAGCTTTCACAATACGCAGTACTTC CASSFHNTQYF TRBV7-2 . many TRBJ2-7
TGTGCCAGCCTGGGACAGGGGACCTACAATGAGCAGTTCTTC CASLGQGTYNEQFF TRBV28 TRBD1 many TRBJ2-1
TGCGCCAGCAGCTTGGAGACAGTTGGCTACACCTTC CASSLETVGYTF TRBV5-1 . many TRBJ1-2
TGCGCCAGCTGCCAAACGGGACAGGCGGCTGGCTACACCTTC CASCQTGQAAGYTF TRBV4-1 TRBD1 . TRBJ1-2
TGTGCCAGCAGTTCCACAGGGAGGAGCACTGAAGCTTTCTTT CASSSTGRSTEAFF TRBV27 . few TRBJ1-1
TGTGCCAGCAGCCGTTTTACCGGGGAGCTGTTTTTT CASSRFTGELFF TRBV28 . many TRBJ2-2
TGTGCCAGCAGCCGATTTGGAGGGGCCTCCTACGAGCAGTACTTC CASSRFGGASYEQYF TRBV9 . . TRBJ2-7
TGCAGTGCAGGAGCGGAGAACACCGGGGAGCTGTTTTTT CSAGAENTGELFF TRBV20-1 . many TRBJ2-2
TGTGCCATCAGGGCCGGGACCACCAACGGGGAGCTGTTTTTT CAIRAGTTNGELFF TRBV10-3 . . TRBJ2-2
TGTGCCAGCAGTAGGTCCGGGGAATTGAGTCAGCCCCAGCATTTT CASSRSGELSQPQHF TRBV28 . many TRBJ1-5
TGTGCCAGCAGCTTACTGGCCGGGACAGGGGGAGAGACCCAGTACTTC CASSLLAGTGGETQYF TRBV7-3 TRBD1 many TRBJ2-5
TGTGCCATCTCCCGCCCCCGGGACAGGGAAGTGGATGAGCAGTTCTTC CAISRPRDREVDEQFF TRBV10-3 TRBD1 few TRBJ2-1
TGTGCCAGCAGTGCCGGTGTTAGCGGGAGCAACACCGGGGAGCTGTTTTTT CASSAGVSGSNTGELFF TRBV6-1 TRBD2 . TRBJ2-2
TGTGCCAGCAAGAGACAAGCCACAGATACGCAGTATTTT CASKRQATDTQYF TRBV19 . . TRBJ2-3
TGCAGCGTTGAAGACGGGCGGAGGGGGTACTTC CSVEDGRRGYF TRBV29-1 . many TRBJ2-5
TGCGCCAGCAGCGGGGGACTTCAGGCTGCCACAGATACGCAGTATTTT CASSGGLQAATDTQYF TRBV5-1 . many TRBJ2-3
TGCGCCAGCAGCTTGGCCGGGACGTCAGGGGCAGCGGGAAGATATGATGAGCAGTTCTTC CASSLAGTSGAAGRYDEQFF TRBV5-1 . many TRBJ2-1
TGTGCCAGCAGTACGCCGGCCGGGGAGCTGTTTTTT CASSTPAGELFF TRBV6-1 . many TRBJ2-2
TGTGCCAGCAGTTTCTCGGGGGTAGCGTGGACAGATACGCAGTATTTT CASSFSGVAWTDTQYF TRBV28 . many TRBJ2-3
TGTGCCAGCAGCCATTGGGCACTAGCTTCCTACGAGCAGTACTTC CASSHWALASYEQYF TRBV7-2 . few TRBJ2-7
TGTGCCAGCGTACCCCCGACAGGCTGGAACACTGAAGCTTTCTTT CASVPPTGWNTEAFF TRBV2 . few TRBJ1-1